This T cell receptor beta chain was profiled in a study of blood T cell repertoires in COVID-19. Study overall: Both acute and convalescent COVID-19 samples were obtained from the United States, Italy and Spain. Sample material is recorded as cDNA or gDNA derived from T cells, B-cell-depleted T cells, or PBMCs.

Per the authors' pipeline: Estimated nucleated cell counts came from reference gene primer amplification. Using immunoSEQ multiplex PCR, the repertoire was profiled, and TCRdb retains in-frame clones only, with some absent. That table gives V, J and clone size, and the DNA gave D and trimming. This table has hundreds of thousands of clones, about 80% appearing once. The material sequenced was peripheral blood. This receptor was taken from a man of 80 years or more with acute or convalescent COVID-19.

CDR3 bases: TGTGCCAGCAGCTTAATTCGGGTCCGCGGGGATACGCAGTATTTT. It translates to CASSLIRVRGDTQYF. The chain links TRBV11-2 to TRBJ2-3; D is possibly TRBD2 (5 bases). Trimming took off 2 bases at V and 6 bases at J, with 15 bases between the two ends. In germline, CDR1 is SGHAT, CDR2 FQNNGV. The CDR3 loop spans 15 amino acids. Full variable domain (missing parts from reference TRBV11-2 and TRBJ2-3): EAGVAQSPRYKIIEKRQSVAFWCNPISGHATLYWYQQILGQGPKLLIQFQNNGVVDDSQLPKDRFSAERLKGVDSTLKIQPAKLEDSAVYLCASSLIRVRGDTQYFGPGTRLTVL.